The clone carrying this TCR beta chain occurred a few times. This sample is drawn from a study of T cells after yellow fever vaccination. In TCRdb, the 5' RACE reads were re-called with MiXCR into one record per CDR3 protein. The data hold some 500,000 distinct CDR3 sequences, with about 14% observed a single time. The germline V gene has CDR1 WSHSY and CDR2 SAAADI. V lost 5 bases and J lost 2; bases outside the gene matches: 4. The CDR3 has 15 residues. The receptor's source is a man between 25 and 39 years old who received the YFV17D yellow fever vaccine. The material was PBMCs, obtained on the day of the yellow fever booster vaccination. This sequence joins TRBV10-2 and TRBJ1-5; 9 bases align to TRBD1. The CDR3 reads CASSLDRGGNQPQHF. The CDR3 bases are TGCGCCAGCAGTCTGGACAGGGGCGGCAATCAGCCCCAGCATTTT.